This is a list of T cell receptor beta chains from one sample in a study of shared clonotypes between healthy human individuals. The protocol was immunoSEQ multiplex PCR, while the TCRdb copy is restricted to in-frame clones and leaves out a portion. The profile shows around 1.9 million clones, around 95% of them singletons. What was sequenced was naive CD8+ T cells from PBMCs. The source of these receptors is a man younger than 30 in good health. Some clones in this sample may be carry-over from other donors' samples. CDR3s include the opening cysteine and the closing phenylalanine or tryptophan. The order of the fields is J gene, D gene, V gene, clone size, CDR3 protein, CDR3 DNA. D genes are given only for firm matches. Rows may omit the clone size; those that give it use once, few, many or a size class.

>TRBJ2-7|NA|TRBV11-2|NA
CASSFGGLYEQYF
TGTGCCAGCAGCTTCGGGGGCCTCTACGAGCAGTACTTC
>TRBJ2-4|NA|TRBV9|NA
CASSVGAGAANIQYF
TGTGCCAGCAGCGTAGGAGCAGGGGCGGCAAACATTCAGTACTTC
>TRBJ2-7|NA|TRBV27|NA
CASSFGGTPYEQYF
TGTGCCAGCAGTTTTGGGGGGACTCCCTACGAGCAGTACTTC
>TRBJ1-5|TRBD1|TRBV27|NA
CASSLGRQGAPGQPQHF
TGTGCCAGCAGTCTGGGGCGACAGGGGGCGCCAGGTCAGCCCCAGCATTTT
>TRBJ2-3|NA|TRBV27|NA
CASSSRGRGADTQYF
TGTGCCAGCAGTTCCCGCGGAAGGGGAGCAGATACGCAGTATTTT
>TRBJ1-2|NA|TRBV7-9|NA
CASSLTDLVYGYTF
TGTGCCAGCAGCTTGACAGACCTAGTGTATGGCTACACCTTC
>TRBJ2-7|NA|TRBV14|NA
CASSRDWSYEQYF
TGTGCCAGCAGCCGGGACTGGTCCTACGAGCAGTACTTC
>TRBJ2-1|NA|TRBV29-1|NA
CSAEGLYNEQFF
TGCAGCGCCGAAGGTCTGTACAATGAGCAGTTCTTC
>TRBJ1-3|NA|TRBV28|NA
CASSLYRAGNTIYF
TGTGCCAGCAGTTTATACAGGGCGGGAAACACCATATATTTT
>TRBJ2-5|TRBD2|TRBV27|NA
CASSLGSASGVGETQYF
TGTGCCAGCAGTTTAGGGTCGGCTAGCGGGGTTGGGGAGACCCAGTACTTC
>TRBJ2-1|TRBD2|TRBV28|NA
CASTGGEGLAGVYNEQFF
TGTGCCAGCACGGGAGGAGAGGGACTAGCGGGAGTATACAATGAGCAGTTCTTC
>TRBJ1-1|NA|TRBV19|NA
CASSIPGHWSGEAFF
TGTGCCAGTAGTATTCCAGGACACTGGTCTGGTGAAGCTTTCTTT
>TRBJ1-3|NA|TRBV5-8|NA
CASSFSFVVDHSGNTIYF
TGTGCCAGCAGCTTTTCTTTCGTCGTGGACCACTCTGGAAACACCATATATTTT
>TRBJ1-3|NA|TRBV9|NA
CASSVVDSSGNTIYF
TGTGCCAGCAGCGTAGTTGACAGCTCTGGAAACACCATATATTTT
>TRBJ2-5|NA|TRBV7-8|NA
CASSWGGEETQYF
TGTGCCAGCAGCTGGGGTGGGGAGGAGACCCAGTACTTC
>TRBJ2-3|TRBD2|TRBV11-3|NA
CASSSPTSGIEGDTQYF
TGTGCCAGCAGCTCTCCTACTAGCGGGATTGAGGGTGATACGCAGTATTTT
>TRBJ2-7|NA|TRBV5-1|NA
CASSLGASKTYEQYF
TGCGCCAGCAGCTTGGGTGCTTCTAAGACCTACGAGCAGTACTTC
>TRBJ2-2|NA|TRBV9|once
CASSSRSAGELFF
TGTGCCAGCAGCTCCCGATCCGCCGGGGAGCTGTTTTTT
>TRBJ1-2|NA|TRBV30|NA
CAWVPRELIYGYTF
TGTGCCTGGGTTCCTAGGGAGCTGATCTATGGCTACACCTTC
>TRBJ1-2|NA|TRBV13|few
CASSLGLTGYGYTF
TGTGCCAGCAGCTTAGGCCTTACAGGGTATGGCTACACCTTC
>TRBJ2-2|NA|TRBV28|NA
CASSTWGTPNTGELFF
TGTGCCAGCAGTACCTGGGGCACCCCGAACACCGGGGAGCTGTTTTTT
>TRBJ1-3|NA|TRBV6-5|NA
CASSFRDTSGNTIYF
TGTGCCAGCAGTTTCCGGGACACCTCTGGAAACACCATATATTTT
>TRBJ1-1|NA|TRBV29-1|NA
CSGWGGMYTEAFF
TGCAGCGGGTGGGGGGGCATGTACACTGAAGCTTTCTTT
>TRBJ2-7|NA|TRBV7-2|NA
CASSSRQRGYEQYF
TGTGCCAGCAGCTCCCGACAGAGGGGATACGAGCAGTACTTC
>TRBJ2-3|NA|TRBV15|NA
CATSRSGPSSLSDTQYF
TGTGCCACCAGCAGATCAGGACCGTCGAGTTTGTCAGATACGCAGTATTTT
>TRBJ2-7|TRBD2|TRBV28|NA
CASSARTSGSYEQYF
TGTGCCAGCAGTGCTCGGACTAGCGGGAGCTACGAGCAGTACTTC
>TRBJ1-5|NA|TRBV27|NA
CASSLFQGRQDDQPQHF
TGTGCCAGCAGTTTATTCCAGGGACGGCAAGACGACCAGCCCCAGCATTTT
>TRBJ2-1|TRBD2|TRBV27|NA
CASGAREGRLSYNEQFF
TGTGCCAGCGGGGCCCGGGAGGGCCGATTGTCCTACAATGAGCAGTTCTTC
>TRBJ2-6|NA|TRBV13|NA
CASSVSSGANVLTF
TGTGCCAGCTCTGTCAGCTCTGGGGCCAACGTCCTGACTTTC
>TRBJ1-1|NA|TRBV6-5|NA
CASRLTGFTEAFF
TGTGCCAGCAGATTGACAGGATTCACTGAAGCTTTCTTT
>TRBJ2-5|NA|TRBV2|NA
CASLGANGLVTQYF
TGTGCCAGCCTAGGGGCAAATGGGCTCGTGACCCAGTACTTC
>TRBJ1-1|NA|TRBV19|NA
CATHSGGGGMNTEAFF
TGTGCCACCCATAGCGGCGGGGGGGGCATGAACACTGAAGCTTTCTTT
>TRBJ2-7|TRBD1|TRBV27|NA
CASSTLGDRGIYEQYF
TGTGCCAGCAGTACCCTCGGGGACAGGGGCATCTACGAGCAGTACTTC
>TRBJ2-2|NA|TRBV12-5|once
CASGFTSKKGELFF
TGTGCTAGTGGTTTTACCTCCAAGAAGGGGGAGCTGTTTTTT
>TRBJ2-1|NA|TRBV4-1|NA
CASSQAGGYNEQFF
TGCGCCAGCAGCCAAGCGGGCGGATACAATGAGCAGTTCTTC
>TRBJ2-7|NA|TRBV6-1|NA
CASSESWAGVYSYEQYF
TGTGCCAGCAGTGAATCGTGGGCCGGGGTGTACTCCTACGAGCAGTACTTC
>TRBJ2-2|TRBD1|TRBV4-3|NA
CASSHIGGRGELFF
TGCGCCAGCAGCCATATAGGGGGCCGGGGGGAGCTGTTTTTT
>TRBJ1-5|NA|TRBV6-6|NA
CASMDEGQPQHF
TGTGCCAGCATGGACGAGGGTCAGCCCCAGCATTTT
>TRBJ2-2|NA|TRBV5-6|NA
CASSVTGELFF
TGTGCCAGCAGTGTCACCGGGGAGCTGTTTTTT
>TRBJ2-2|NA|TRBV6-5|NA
CASSYEESNTGELFF
TGTGCCAGCAGTTACGAGGAGTCGAACACCGGGGAGCTGTTTTTT
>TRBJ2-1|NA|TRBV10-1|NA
CASSESRAGEQFF
TGCGCCAGCAGTGAGTCAAGGGCGGGGGAGCAGTTCTTC
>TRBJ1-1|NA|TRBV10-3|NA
CAIIGISGAEAFF
TGTGCCATCATCGGAATATCCGGCGCTGAAGCTTTCTTT
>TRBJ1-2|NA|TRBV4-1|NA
CASSQDLDRSFYGYTF
TGCGCCAGCAGCCAAGATCTAGACAGAAGTTTCTATGGCTACACCTTC
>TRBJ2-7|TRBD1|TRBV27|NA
CASSRQGALLGEQYF
TGTGCCAGCAGTAGACAGGGGGCGCTCCTGGGGGAGCAGTACTTC
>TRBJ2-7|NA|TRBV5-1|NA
CASTVGLANYEQYF
TGCGCCAGCACGGTGGGGCTAGCGAACTACGAGCAGTACTTC
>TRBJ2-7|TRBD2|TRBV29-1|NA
CSVEGGLDETYEQYF
TGCAGCGTTGAAGGGGGACTAGATGAAACCTACGAGCAGTACTTC
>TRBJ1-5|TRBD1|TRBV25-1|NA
CASSGTGGLQPQHF
TGTGCCAGCAGCGGGACAGGGGGCCTTCAGCCCCAGCATTTT
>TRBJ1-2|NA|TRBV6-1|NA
CASSNQTKKNYGYTF
TGTGCCAGCAGTAACCAAACAAAGAAGAACTATGGCTACACCTTC
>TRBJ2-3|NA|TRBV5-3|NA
CARERMAYDTQYF
TGTGCCAGGGAGAGGATGGCATACGATACGCAGTATTTT
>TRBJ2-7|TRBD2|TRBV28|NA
CASSLVAGVSSEQYF
TGTGCCAGCAGTTTAGTGGCGGGAGTTTCCTCCGAGCAGTACTTC
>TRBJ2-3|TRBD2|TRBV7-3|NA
CASSLSGRAGPAGAQYF
TGTGCCAGCAGCTTAAGTGGCAGGGCAGGGCCGGCGGGGGCGCAGTATTTT
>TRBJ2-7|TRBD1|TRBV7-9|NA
CASSPLWGQGAYEQYF
TGTGCCAGCAGCCCGCTGTGGGGACAGGGGGCCTACGAGCAGTACTTC
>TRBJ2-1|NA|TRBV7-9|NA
CASSSPGSSYNEQFF
TGTGCCAGCAGCTCCCCAGGGAGCTCCTACAATGAGCAGTTCTTC
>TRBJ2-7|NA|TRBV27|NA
CASSQTRSSYEQYF
TGTGCCAGCAGCCAAACTCGGAGCTCCTACGAGCAGTACTTC